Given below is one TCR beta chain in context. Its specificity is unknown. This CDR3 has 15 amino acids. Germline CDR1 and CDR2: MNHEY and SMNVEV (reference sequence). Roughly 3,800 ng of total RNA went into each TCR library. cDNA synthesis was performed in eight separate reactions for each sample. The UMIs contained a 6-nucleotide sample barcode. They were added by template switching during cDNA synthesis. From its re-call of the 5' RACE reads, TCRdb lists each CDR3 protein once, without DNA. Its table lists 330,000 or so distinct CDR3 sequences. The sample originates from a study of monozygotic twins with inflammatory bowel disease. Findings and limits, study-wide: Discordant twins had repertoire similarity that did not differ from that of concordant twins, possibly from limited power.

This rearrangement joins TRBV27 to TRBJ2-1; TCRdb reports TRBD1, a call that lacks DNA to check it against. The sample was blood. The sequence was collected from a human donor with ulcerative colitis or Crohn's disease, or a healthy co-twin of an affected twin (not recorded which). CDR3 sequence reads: CASSPQGKKGNEQFF.